These 16 T cell receptor beta chains came from one sample sequenced in a study of cytomegalovirus exposure and HLA in healthy donors (dated by TCRdb to the late 2010s). Libraries were constructed by the immunoSEQ multiplex PCR assay. The multiplex PCR relied on a mix of 60 forward primers for TCR Vbeta segments and 13 reverse primers for TCR Jbeta segments. The table was pulled from immuneACCESS by TCRdb, which kept in-frame rearrangements only. Such tables lose some clones; where checked, under half of the loss comes from unresolved V genes, and the rest has no known cause. The sample records about 200,000 clones, around 80% of which are singletons. Roughly 1.6% of the sample goes to the ten largest clones. The sequencing sample was made of PBMCs. The receptors were sampled from a man aged 45-65 years in good health and CMV-seronegative.

V gene TRBV5-1 combines with J gene TRBJ2-5, with TRBD1 matching over 9 bases. V lost 5 bases, J lost 2 bases, and 7 bases stayed unmatched. Germline V gene sequence: CDR1 SGHRS, CDR2 YFSETQ. This CDR3 is 15 amino acids long. CDR3 sequence (DNA): TGCGCCAGCAGAAGTCGGGACAGGGTTCAAGAGACCCAGTACTTC. It is translated as CASRSRDRVQETQYF.

In its sample, this clone was seen once. The V call is TRBV19, the J call TRBJ1-1; 9 nucleotides line up with TRBD1. After removal of 6 bases from V and 3 bases from J, the junction contained 2 bases not matched to a gene. This CDR3 contains 13 residues. Per germline, CDR1 LNHDA and CDR2 SQIVND (reference sequence). CDR3 protein: CASSRTGDTEAFF. CDR3 DNA sequence: TGTGCCAGTAGCAGGACAGGGGACACTGAAGCTTTCTTT.

The chain is built from TRBV6-4 and TRBJ2-2, with a weak D call TRBD2 (6 bases). The CDR3 is made up of 14 amino acids. Trimming removed 3 bases from V and 7 bases from J, with 12 bases in between. Germline values: CDR1 MRHNA, CDR2 SNTAGT. The CDR3 bases are TGTGCCAGCAGTGAACTTCCGGGAGTCGGGGAGCTGTTTTTT. Translation gives CASSELPGVGELFF.

The chain combines TRBV27 with TRBJ2-2; the match to TRBD1 covers 11 bases. Germline V gene data show CDR1 as MNHEY and CDR2 as SMNVEV (reference sequence). The J segment lost 4 bases and the V segment lost 7 bases, leaving 8 bases of the junction unmatched. This CDR3 is built from 16 residues. The CDR3 region is CASTRRTGGFTGELFF. In nucleotides, the CDR3 is TGTGCCAGCACCCGTCGGACAGGGGGCTTCACCGGGGAGCTGTTTTTT.

The rearrangement uses TRBV5-4 and TRBJ2-7; the match to TRBD2 covers 9 bases. Unmatched junction bases numbered 4, after V lost 0 bases and J lost 3 bases. The CDR3 sequence is 15 residues long. CDR1 is SGHNT, CDR2 YYREEE, per germline (reference sequence). In DNA form, the CDR3 reads TGTGCCAGCAGCTTGGAAGGTAGCGGGAGCTACGAGCAGTACTTC. The encoded protein is CASSLEGSGSYEQYF.

The chain couples TRBV7-3 to TRBJ1-1; D might be TRBD1 (6 bases). The germline gives CDR1 SGHTA, CDR2 FQGTGA. Trimming removed 5 bases from V and 5 bases from J, with 21 bases in between. The CDR3 length is 16 residues. Here the CDR3 reads CASSPIPGGQGTEAFF. Written as DNA, the CDR3 is TGTGCCAGCAGCCCAATCCCCGGGGGGCAGGGGACTGAAGCTTTCTTT.

For this clone: The junction departs from the called germline gene at one end, perhaps through a read error. The chain has TRBV7-7 and TRBJ1-3; the match to TRBD1 covers 10 bases. CDR1 is SSHAT, CDR2 FNYEAQ, per germline (reference sequence). The CDR3 length is 16 residues. CDR3 protein: CASSPQTGGLGNTIYF. The CDR3 DNA sequence: TGTGCTAGCAGCCCCCAGACAGGGGGCTTAGGAAACACCATATATTTT.

The chain couples TRBV18 to TRBJ1-4, with D possibly TRBD1 on 6 matching bases. Germline V gene lookup returns CDR1 KGHSH and CDR2 LQKENI. The CDR3 has 13 amino acids. The V gene lost 5 bases and the J gene lost 6 bases, with 10 bases spanning the gap. The CDR3 protein is CASSGGSDEKLFF. The CDR3 DNA is TGTGCCAGCTCAGGGGGCTCCGATGAAAAACTGTTTTTT.

This clone was counted a single time. This chain uses TRBV27 with TRBJ2-7; possible D gene TRBD2, 6 bases. CDR1 and CDR2 from the germline V gene are MNHEY and SMNVEV (reference sequence). Trimming pared 3 bases from V and 7 bases from J, leaving 22 bases between. The CDR3 length is 16 residues. CDR3 sequence reads: CASSLSTSLAGREQYF. The CDR3 bases are TGTGCCAGCAGTTTGTCGACTTCACTGGCGGGACGGGAGCAGTACTTC.

The chain is built from TRBV10-2 and TRBJ2-7; no firm D call. V lost 0 bases to trimming and J lost 4 bases, with 7 bases between them. Germline loops: CDR1 WSHSY, CDR2 SAAADI. The CDR3 spans 13 residues. The CDR3 bases are TGCGCCAGCAGTGAGTCCGTACAGTACGAGCAGTACTTC. This sequence encodes CASSESVQYEQYF.

The rearrangement links TRBV5-1 to TRBJ2-3; D is perhaps TRBD1 (5 bases). Germline values: CDR1 SGHRS, CDR2 YFSETQ. This CDR3 has 15 amino acids. V was clipped by 1 base and J by 2 bases, with 11 bases between them. The CDR3 here is CASSLMGHDTDTQYF. For the CDR3, the DNA is TGCGCCAGCAGCTTGATGGGGCACGACACAGATACGCAGTATTTT.

The gene calls are TRBV28 and TRBJ1-2; no clear D gene. The ends were cut back, 4 bases at V and 8 bases at J, with 5 bases in the middle. The CDR3 is 10 amino acids. Germline assignment: CDR1 MDHEN and CDR2 SYDVKM. The CDR3 reads CASSSRGYTF. The DNA for the CDR3 is TGTGCCAGCAGTTCCAGGGGCTACACCTTC.

V usage is TRBV6-5 and J usage is TRBJ2-1, with TRBD2 identical over 7 bases. Germline CDR1 is MNHEY and CDR2 is SVGAGI. The CDR3 covers 15 residues. V dropped 0 bases and J dropped 3; count of bases not matched to a gene: 2. CDR3 loop: CASSYSAGYYNEQFF. CDR3 nucleotides: TGTGCCAGCAGTTACTCAGCGGGATACTACAATGAGCAGTTCTTC.

This clone occurred a few times. This chain connects TRBV28 to TRBJ1-2; a possible D gene is TRBD1 (5 bases). The CDR3 spans 13 residues. In germline, CDR1 is MDHEN, CDR2 SYDVKM. Trimming removed 3 bases from V and 9 bases from J, with 14 bases in between. CDR3: CASSFRGRDRYTF. CDR3 in DNA: TGTGCCAGCAGTTTCCGGGGGAGGGATCGCTACACCTTC.

The gene calls are TRBV30 and TRBJ1-5, with D perhaps TRBD1 (5 bases). The CDR3 is 16 amino acids. Germline V gene data show CDR1 as GTSNPN and CDR2 as SVGIG (reference sequence). V lost 2 bases to trimming and J lost 6 bases, with 20 bases between them. As DNA, the CDR3 is TGTGCCTGGAGTATAACTGGGGGAGGGTTCGGTCAGCCCCAGCATTTT. This translates into CAWSITGGGFGQPQHF. Complete variable domain (other parts from reference TRBV30 and TRBJ1-5): SQTIHQWPATLVQPVGSPLSLECTVEGTSNPNLYWYRQAAGRGLQLLFYSVGIGQISSEVPQNLSASRPQDRQFILSSKKLLLSDSGFYLCAWSITGGGFGQPQHFGDGTRLSIL.

This clone was counted a few times. The chain couples TRBV7-9 to TRBJ2-5; TRBD1 aligns across 8 bases. CDR3 length: 15 amino acids. The germline gives CDR1 SEHNR, CDR2 FQNEAQ (reference sequence). J lost 1 base, V lost 5 bases, and 6 bases had no gene match. The CDR3 sequence: CASSRGQVIQETQYF. In DNA form, the CDR3 reads TGTGCCAGCAGCAGGGGACAGGTCATCCAAGAGACCCAGTACTTC.